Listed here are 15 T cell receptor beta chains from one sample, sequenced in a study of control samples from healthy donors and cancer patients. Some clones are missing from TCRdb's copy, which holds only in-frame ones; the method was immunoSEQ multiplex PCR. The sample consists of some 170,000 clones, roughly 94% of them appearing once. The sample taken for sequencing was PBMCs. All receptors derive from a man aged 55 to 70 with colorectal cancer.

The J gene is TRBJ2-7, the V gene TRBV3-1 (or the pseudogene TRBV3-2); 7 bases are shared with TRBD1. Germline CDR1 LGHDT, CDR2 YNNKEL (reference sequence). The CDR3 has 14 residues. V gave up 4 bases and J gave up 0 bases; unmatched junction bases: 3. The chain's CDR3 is CASSRPGGSYEQYF. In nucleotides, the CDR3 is TGTGCCAGCAGCCGCCCAGGGGGCTCCTACGAGCAGTACTTC.

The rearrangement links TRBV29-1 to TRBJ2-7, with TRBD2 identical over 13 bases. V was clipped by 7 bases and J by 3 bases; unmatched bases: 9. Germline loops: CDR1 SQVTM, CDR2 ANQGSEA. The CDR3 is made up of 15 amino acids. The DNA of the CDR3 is TGCAGCGCTAAGAAAGGGACTAGCGGGGACTACGAGCAGTACTTC. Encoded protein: CSAKKGTSGDYEQYF.

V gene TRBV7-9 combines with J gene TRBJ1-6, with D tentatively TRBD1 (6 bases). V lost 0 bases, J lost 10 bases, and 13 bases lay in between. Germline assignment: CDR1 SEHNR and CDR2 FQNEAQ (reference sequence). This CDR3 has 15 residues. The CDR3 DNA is TGTGCCAGCAGCTTAGCGCGCGGCCAGGGGTCACCCCTCCACTTT. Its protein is CASSLARGQGSPLHF.

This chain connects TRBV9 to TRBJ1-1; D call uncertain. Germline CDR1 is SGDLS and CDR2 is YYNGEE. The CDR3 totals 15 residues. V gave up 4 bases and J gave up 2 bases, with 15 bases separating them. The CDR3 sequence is CASSPRSEVNTEAFF. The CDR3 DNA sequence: TGTGCCAGCAGCCCGCGATCGGAGGTCAACACTGAAGCTTTCTTT.

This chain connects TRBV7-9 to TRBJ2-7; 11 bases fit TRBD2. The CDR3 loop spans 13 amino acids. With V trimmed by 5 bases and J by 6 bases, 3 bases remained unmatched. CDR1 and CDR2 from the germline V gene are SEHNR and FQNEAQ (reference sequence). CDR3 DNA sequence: TGTGCCAGCAGCCGCGGGACTAGCGGCGAGCAGTACTTC. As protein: CASSRGTSGEQYF.

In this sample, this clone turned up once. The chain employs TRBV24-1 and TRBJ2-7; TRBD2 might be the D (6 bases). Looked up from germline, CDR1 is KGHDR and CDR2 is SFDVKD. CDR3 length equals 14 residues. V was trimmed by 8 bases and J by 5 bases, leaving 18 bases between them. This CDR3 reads CATTLAPGVHEQYF. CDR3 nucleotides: TGTGCCACCACCCTAGCTCCGGGGGTTCACGAGCAGTACTTC.

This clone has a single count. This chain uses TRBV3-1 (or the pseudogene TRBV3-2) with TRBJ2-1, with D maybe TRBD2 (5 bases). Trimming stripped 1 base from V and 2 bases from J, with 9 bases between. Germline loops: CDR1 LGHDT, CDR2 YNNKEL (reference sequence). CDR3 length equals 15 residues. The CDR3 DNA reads TGTGCCAGCAGCCAAGTATCTAGCCCCTACAATGAGCAGTTCTTC. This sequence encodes CASSQVSSPYNEQFF.

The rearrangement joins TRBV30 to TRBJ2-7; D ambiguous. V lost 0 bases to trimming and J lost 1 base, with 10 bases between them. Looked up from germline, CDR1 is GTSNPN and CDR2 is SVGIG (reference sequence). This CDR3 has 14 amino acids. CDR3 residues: CAWSVGSGSYEQYF. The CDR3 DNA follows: TGTGCCTGGAGTGTAGGCAGTGGTTCCTACGAGCAGTACTTC.

The CDR3 loop is CASSLGDDTQYF. The CDR3 coding sequence is TGTGCCAGCAGCTTGGGAGACGATACGCAGTATTTT. The chain links TRBV5-5 to TRBJ2-3; no clear D. The CDR3 is made up of 12 amino acids. V was cut by 0 bases and J by 6 bases, with 5 bases left in between. Germline CDR1 reads SGHKS; CDR2 reads YYEKEE (reference sequence).

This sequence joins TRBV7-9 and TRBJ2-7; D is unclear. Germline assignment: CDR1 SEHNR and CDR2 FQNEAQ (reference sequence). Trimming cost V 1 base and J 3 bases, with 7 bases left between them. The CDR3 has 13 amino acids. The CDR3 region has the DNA TGTGCCAGCAGCTTAGACAGTATCTACGAGCAGTACTTC. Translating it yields CASSLDSIYEQYF.

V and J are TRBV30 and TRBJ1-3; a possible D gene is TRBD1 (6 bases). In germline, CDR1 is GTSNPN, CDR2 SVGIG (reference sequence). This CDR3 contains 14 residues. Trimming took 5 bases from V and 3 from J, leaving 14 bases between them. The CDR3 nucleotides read TGTGCCTGGGGGGCCGTGACAGGTGGAAACACCATATATTTT. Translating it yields CAWGAVTGGNTIYF.

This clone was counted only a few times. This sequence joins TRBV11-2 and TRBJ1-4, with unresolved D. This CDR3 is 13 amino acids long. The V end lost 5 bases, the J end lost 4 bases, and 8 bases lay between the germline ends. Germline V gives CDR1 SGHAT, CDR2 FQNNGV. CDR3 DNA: TGTGCCAGCAGCCCCAGGCTTAATGAAAAACTGTTTTTT. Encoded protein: CASSPRLNEKLFF.

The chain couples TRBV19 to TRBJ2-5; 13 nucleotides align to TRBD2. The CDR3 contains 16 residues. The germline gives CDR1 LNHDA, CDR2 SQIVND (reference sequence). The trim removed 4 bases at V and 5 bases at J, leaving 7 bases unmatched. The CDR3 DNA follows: TGTGCCAGTAGTAGGACTAGCGGGGGCCCGGGGGAGACCCAGTACTTC. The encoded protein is CASSRTSGGPGETQYF.

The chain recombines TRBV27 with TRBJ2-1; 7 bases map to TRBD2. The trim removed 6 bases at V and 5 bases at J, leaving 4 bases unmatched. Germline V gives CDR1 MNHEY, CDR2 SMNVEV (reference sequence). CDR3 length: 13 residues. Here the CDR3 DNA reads TGTGCCAGCAGCTTTACTAGCGACAATGAGCAGTTCTTC. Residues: CASSFTSDNEQFF.

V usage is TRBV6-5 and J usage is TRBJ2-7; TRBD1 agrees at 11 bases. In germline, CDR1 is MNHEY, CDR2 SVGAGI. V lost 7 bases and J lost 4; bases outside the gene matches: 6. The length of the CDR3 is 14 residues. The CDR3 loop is CASIRDRGTYEQYF. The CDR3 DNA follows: TGTGCCAGCATTAGGGACAGGGGGACTTACGAGCAGTACTTC.